This T cell receptor beta chain was captured by sequencing in a study of radiotherapy plus CTLA-4 blockade in lung cancer. Study-wide results and caveats: Radiotherapy plus ipilimumab was followed by expansion in blood of tumor-derived TCR clones.

Notes on this clone: The antigen is undetermined.

Only in-frame clones appear in the TCRdb table, and some are missing; sequencing was by immunoSEQ multiplex PCR. The sample shows around 90,000 clones, about 80% of them seen only once. This receptor was obtained from a human donor with non-small cell lung cancer that progressed on radiotherapy plus ipilimumab. Source: peripheral blood, taken from a patient treated with radiotherapy plus ipilimumab.

The CDR3 DNA reads TGTGCCAGCAGCGCCAAGGGGGCAGCCTACGAGCAGTACTTC. Protein: CASSAKGAAYEQYF. The V gene is TRBV11-2, the J gene TRBJ2-7; 7 nucleotides align to TRBD1. Germline V CDR1 and CDR2: SGHAT, FQNNGV. The CDR3 sequence is 14 residues long. V trimming: 5 bases; J trimming: 2 bases; junction bases outside the gene matches: 6.